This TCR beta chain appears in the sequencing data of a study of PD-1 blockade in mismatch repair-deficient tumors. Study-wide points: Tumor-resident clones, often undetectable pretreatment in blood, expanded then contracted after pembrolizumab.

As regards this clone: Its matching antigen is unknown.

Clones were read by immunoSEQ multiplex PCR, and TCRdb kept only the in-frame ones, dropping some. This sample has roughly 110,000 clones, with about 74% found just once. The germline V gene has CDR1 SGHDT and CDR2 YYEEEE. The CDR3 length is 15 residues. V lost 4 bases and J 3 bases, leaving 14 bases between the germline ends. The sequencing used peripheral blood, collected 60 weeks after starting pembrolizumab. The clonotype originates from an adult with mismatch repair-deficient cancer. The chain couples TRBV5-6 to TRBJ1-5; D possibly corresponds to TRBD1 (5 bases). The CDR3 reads CASSRSGYTNQPQHF. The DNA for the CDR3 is TGTGCCAGCAGCCGATCAGGGTATACCAATCAGCCCCAGCATTTT. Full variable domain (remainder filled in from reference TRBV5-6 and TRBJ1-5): DAGVTQSPTHLIKTRGQQVTLRCSPKSGHDTVSWYQQALGQGPQFIFQYYEEEERQRGNFPDRFSGHQFPNYSSELNVNALLLGDSALYLCASSRSGYTNQPQHFGDGTRLSIL.